This T cell receptor (beta chain) was sequenced for a study of T cells after yellow fever vaccination. This clonotype was observed a handful of times. Its antigen is still unknown. TCRdb processed the 5' RACE reads anew with MiXCR; each CDR3 protein has one entry. Here the sample spans 310,000 or so distinct CDR3 sequences, 6.5% to 8.5% being singletons. The study, taken as a whole, reports: Contamination by abundant bulk-population clonotypes could be present in FACS-sorted repertoires.

This CDR3 has 15 residues. Germline V gene sequence: CDR1 SGHTA, CDR2 FQGNSA. Trimming stripped 5 bases from V and 8 bases from J, with 18 bases between. Source: PBMCs, taken 45 days after the first yellow fever vaccination. This chain connects TRBV7-2 to TRBJ2-2; D possibly corresponds to TRBD2 (5 bases). The clonotype originates from a man younger than 30 who received the YFV17D yellow fever vaccine. CDR3 DNA: TGTGCCAGCAGCCTACCACGGGGATCTCCGGGGGAGCTGTTTTTT. Amino acid sequence: CASSLPRGSPGELFF.